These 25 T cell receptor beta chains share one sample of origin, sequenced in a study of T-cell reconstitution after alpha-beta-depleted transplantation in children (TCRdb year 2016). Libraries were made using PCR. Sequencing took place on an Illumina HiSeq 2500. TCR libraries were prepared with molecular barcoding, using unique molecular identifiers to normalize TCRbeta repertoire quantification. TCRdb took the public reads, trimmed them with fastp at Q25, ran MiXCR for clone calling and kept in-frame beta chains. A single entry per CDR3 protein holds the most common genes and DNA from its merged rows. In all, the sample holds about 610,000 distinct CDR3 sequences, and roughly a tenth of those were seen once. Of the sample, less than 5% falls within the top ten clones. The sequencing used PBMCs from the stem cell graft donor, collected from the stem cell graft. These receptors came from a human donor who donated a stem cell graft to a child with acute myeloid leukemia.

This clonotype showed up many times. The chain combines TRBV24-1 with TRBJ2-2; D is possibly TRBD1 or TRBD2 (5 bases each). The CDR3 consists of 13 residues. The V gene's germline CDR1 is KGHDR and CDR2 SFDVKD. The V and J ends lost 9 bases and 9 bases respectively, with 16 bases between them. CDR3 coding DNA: TGTGCCACCGCAGGGAGCTTTGGCCGGGAGCTGTTTTTT. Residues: CATAGSFGRELFF.

The CDR3 is CSARAAGGNEQYF. CDR3 DNA sequence: TGCAGTGCTAGGGCGGCGGGCGGCAACGAGCAGTACTTC. The rearrangement joins TRBV20-1 to TRBJ2-7; tentative D call: TRBD2 (5 bases). Trimming removed 3 bases from V and 5 bases from J, with 14 bases in between. CDR1 and CDR2 from the germline V gene are DFQATT and SNEGSKA (reference sequence). This CDR3 comprises 13 residues.

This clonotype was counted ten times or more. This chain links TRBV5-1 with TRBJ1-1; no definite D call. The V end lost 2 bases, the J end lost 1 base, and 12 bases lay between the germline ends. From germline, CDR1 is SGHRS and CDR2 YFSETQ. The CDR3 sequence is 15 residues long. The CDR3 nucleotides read TGCGCCAGCAGCTTCGGCAGGACCAAGAACACTGAAGCTTTCTTT. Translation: CASSFGRTKNTEAFF.

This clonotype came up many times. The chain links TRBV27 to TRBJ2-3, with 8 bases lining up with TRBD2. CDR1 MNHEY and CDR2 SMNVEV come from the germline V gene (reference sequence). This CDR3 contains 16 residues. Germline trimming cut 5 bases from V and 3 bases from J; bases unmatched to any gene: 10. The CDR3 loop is CASSPRGLAPTDTQYF. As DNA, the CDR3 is TGTGCCAGCAGTCCCCGCGGACTAGCTCCGACAGATACGCAGTATTTT.

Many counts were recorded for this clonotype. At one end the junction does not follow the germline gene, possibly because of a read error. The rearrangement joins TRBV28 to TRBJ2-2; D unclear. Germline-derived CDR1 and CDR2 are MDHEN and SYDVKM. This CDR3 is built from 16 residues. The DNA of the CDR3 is TGTGCCAGCAGTTTACGTCAGGTCGGCAACATCGGGGAGCTGTTTTTT. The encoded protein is CASSLRQVGNIGELFF.

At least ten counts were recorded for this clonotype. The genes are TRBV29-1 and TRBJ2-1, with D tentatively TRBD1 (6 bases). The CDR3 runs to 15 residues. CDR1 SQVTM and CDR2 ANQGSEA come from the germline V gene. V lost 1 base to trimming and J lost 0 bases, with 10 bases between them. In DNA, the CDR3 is TGCAGCGTTGAAGGCCAGGGGAGCTCCTACAATGAGCAGTTCTTC. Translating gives CSVEGQGSSYNEQFF.

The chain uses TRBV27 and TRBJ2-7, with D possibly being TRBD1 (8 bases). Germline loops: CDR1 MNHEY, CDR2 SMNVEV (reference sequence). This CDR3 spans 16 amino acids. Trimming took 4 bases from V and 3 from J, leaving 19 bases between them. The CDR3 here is CASSYTGRTGLYEQYF. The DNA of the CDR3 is TGTGCCAGCAGTTATACCGGGAGGACAGGGCTCTACGAGCAGTACTTC.

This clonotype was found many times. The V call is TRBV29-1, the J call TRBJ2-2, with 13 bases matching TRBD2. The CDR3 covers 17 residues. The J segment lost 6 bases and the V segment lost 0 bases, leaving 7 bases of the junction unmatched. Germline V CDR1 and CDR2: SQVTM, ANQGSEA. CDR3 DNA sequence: TGCAGCGTTGAAGACATAAGCGGACTAGCGGGAGCCGGGGAGCTGTTTTTT. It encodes CSVEDISGLAGAGELFF.

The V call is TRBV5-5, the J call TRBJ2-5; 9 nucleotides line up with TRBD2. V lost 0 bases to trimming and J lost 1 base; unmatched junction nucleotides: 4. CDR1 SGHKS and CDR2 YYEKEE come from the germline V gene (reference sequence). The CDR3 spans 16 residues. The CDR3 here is CASSLELAGTQETQYF. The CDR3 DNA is TGTGCCAGCAGCTTGGAGCTAGCGGGGACCCAAGAGACCCAGTACTTC.

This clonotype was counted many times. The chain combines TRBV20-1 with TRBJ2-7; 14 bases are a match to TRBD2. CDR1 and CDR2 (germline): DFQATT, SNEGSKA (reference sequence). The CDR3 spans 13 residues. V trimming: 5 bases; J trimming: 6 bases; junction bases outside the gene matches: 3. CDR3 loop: CSARGLAGVEQYF. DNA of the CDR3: TGCAGTGCTCGGGGACTAGCGGGAGTCGAGCAGTACTTC.

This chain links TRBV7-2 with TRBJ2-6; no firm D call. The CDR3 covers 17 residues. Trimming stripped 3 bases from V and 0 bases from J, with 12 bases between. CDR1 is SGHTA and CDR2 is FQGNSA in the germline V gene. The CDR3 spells CASSFGSGSSGANVLTF. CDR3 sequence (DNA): TGTGCCAGCAGCTTTGGATCAGGTTCCTCTGGGGCCAACGTCCTGACTTTC.

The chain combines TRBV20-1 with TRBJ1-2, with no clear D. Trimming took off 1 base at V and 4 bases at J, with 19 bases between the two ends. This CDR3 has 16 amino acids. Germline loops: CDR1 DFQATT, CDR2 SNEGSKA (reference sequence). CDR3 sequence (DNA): TGCAGTGCTAGAGTTGGGCAGGACGGATCGGTCTATGGCTACACCTTC. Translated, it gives CSARVGQDGSVYGYTF.

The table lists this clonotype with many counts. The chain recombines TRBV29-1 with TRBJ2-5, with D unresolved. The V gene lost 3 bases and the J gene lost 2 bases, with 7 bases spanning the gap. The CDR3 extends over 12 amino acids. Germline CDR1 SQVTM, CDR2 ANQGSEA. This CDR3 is CSVDLGQETQYF. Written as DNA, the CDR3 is TGCAGCGTTGATTTGGGGCAAGAGACCCAGTACTTC. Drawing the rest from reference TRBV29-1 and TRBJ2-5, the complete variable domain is SAVISQKPSRDICQRGTSLTIQCQVDSQVTMMFWYRQQPGQSLTLIATANQGSEATYESGFVIDKFPISRPNLTFSTLTVSNMSPEDSSIYLCSVDLGQETQYFGPGTRLLVL.

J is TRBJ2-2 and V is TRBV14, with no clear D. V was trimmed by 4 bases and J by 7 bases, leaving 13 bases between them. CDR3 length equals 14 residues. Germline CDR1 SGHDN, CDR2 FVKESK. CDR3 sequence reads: CASSLATTNGELFF. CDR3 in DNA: TGTGCCAGCAGCCTGGCCACGACCAACGGGGAGCTGTTTTTT. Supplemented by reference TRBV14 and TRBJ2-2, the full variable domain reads EAGVTQFPSHSVIEKGQTVTLRCDPISGHDNLYWYRRVMGKEIKFLLHFVKESKQDESGMPNNRFLAERTGGTYSTLKVQPAELEDSGVYFCASSLATTNGELFFGEGSRLTVL.

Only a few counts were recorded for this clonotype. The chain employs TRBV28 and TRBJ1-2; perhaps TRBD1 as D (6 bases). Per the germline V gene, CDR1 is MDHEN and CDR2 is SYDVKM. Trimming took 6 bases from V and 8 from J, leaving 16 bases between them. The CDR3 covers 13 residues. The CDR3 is CASSSPGAQGYTF. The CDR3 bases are TGTGCCAGCAGCTCACCAGGGGCGCAGGGCTACACCTTC.

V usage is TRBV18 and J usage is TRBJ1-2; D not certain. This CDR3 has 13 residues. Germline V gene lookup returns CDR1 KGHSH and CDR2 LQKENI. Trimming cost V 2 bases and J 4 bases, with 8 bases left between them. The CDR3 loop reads CASSPSRSYGYTF. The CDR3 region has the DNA TGTGCCAGCTCACCATCCAGGAGCTATGGCTACACCTTC.

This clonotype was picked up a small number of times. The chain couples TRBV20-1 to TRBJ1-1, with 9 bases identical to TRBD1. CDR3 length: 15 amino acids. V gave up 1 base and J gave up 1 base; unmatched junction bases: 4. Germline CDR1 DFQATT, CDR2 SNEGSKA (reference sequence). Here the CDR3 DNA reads TGCAGTGCTAGAGTGGGGGGACAGGGGAACACTGAAGCTTTCTTT. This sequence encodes CSARVGGQGNTEAFF.

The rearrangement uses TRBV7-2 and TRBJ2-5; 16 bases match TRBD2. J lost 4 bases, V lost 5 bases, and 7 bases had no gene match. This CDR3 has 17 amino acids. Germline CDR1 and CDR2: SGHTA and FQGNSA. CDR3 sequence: CASSTGTSGRATETQYF. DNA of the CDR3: TGTGCCAGCAGCACTGGGACTAGCGGGAGGGCCACAGAGACCCAGTACTTC.

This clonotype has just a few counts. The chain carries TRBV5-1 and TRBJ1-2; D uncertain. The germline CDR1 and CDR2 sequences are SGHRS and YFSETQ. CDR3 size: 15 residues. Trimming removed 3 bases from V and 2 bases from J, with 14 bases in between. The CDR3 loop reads CASSSGGVPNYGYTF. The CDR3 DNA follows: TGCGCCAGCAGCTCCGGCGGGGTGCCCAACTATGGCTACACCTTC.

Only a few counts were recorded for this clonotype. CDR3 coding DNA: TGTGCCAGCTCAGGGACAGGGAACGGACAGCCCCAGCATTTT. This codes for CASSGTGNGQPQHF. The chain uses TRBV18 and TRBJ1-5; 9 bases match TRBD1. The CDR3 runs to 14 residues. The V gene's germline CDR1 is KGHSH and CDR2 LQKENI. Unmatched junction bases numbered 6, after V lost 5 bases and J lost 7 bases.

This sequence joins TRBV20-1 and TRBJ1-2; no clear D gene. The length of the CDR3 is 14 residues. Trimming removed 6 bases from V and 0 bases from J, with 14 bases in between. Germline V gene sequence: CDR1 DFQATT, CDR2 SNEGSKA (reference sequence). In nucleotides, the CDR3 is TGCAGTGCCCATTCGACAACCCCTAACTATGGCTACACCTTC. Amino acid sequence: CSAHSTTPNYGYTF.

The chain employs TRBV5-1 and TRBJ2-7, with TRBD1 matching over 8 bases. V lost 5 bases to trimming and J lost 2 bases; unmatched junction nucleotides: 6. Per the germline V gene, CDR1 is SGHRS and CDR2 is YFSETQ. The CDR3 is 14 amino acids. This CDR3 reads CASRMTGEPYEQYF. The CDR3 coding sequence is TGCGCCAGCAGGATGACAGGGGAGCCCTACGAGCAGTACTTC.

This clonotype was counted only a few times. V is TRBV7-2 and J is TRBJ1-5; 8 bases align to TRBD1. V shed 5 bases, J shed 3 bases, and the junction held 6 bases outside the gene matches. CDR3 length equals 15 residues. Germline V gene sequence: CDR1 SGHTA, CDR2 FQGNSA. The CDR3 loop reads CASSPGTGYNQPQHF. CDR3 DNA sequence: TGTGCCAGCAGCCCCGGGACAGGCTACAATCAGCCCCAGCATTTT.

CDR3 sequence reads: CASSQDSGDYGYTF. The CDR3 DNA follows: TGCGCCAGCAGCCAAGATAGTGGTGACTATGGCTACACCTTC. The chain is built from TRBV4-1 and TRBJ1-2; D not resolved. From germline, CDR1 is MGHRA and CDR2 YSYEKL. The CDR3 covers 14 residues. The V end lost 0 bases, the J end lost 3 bases, and 8 bases lay between the germline ends.

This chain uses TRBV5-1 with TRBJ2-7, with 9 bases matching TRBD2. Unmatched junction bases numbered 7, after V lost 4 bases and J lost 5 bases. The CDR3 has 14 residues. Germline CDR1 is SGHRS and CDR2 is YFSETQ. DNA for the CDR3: TGCGCCAGCAGCCCCCGTGGCGGGAGGGACGAGCAGTACTTC. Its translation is CASSPRGGRDEQYF.